This T cell receptor beta chain was identified in a study of blood T cell repertoires in COVID-19. Study-wide context: The United States, Italy and Spain were the sources of the acute and convalescent COVID-19 samples. Sources were T cells, B-cell-depleted T cells, or PBMCs; the material itself was cDNA or gDNA.

Per the authors' pipeline: Reference gene primer amplification gave nucleated cell count estimates. Here immunoSEQ multiplex PCR was the method, and the copy in TCRdb shows in-frame clones only, minus some. Clonal size and the V and J genes are those of that table, whereas D and trimming came from the DNA. The table lists about 250,000 clones, 88% of them singletons. The sequencing sample was made of peripheral blood. The TCR sequence derives from an elderly man with acute or convalescent COVID-19.

The CDR3 sequence: CASSSTGAAWETQYF. The DNA for the CDR3 is TGCGCCAGCAGCTCGACAGGGGCGGCCTGGGAGACCCAGTACTTC. The chain carries TRBV5-1 and TRBJ2-5; 8 bases agree with TRBD1. Germline CDR1 and CDR2: SGHRS and YFSETQ. V lost 3 bases to trimming and J lost 5 bases; unmatched junction nucleotides: 9. The length of the CDR3 is 15 residues.